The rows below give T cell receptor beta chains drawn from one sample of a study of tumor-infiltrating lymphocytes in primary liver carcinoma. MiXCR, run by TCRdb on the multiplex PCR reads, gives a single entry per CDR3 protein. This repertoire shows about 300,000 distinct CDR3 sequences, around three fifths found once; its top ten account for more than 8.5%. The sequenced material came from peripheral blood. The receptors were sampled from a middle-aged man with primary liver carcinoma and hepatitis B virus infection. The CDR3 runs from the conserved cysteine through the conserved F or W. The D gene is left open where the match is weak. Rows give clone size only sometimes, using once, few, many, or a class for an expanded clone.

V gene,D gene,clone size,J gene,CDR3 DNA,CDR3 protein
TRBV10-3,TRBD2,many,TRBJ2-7,TGTGCCATCAGTGCCTTGACTAGCGGGTTTCCCTACGAGCAGTACTTC,CAISALTSGFPYEQYF
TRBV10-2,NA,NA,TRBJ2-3,TGCGCCAGTAGGCCGACTAACAGTAGGGCAGATACGCAGTATTTT,CASRPTNSRADTQYF
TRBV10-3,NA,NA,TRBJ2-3,TGTGTCATCAGTGAGTCGACTACCAGAGCGGATACGCAGTATTTT,CVISESTTRADTQYF
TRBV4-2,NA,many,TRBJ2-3,TGTGCCAGCAGCCAAGACCCCCCCGCAGATACGCAGTATTTT,CASSQDPPADTQYF
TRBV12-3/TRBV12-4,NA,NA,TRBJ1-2,TGTGTCATCGGACGGGGGGTCGATGGCTACACCTTC,CVIGRGVDGYTF
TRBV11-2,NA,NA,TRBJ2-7,TGTGCCAGCAGCTTAGATTTTGGTCAGCCATACGAGCAGTACTTC,CASSLDFGQPYEQYF
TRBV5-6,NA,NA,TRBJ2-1,TGTGCCAGCAGCTTGCCTGCAAGCAATGAGCTGTTCTTC,CASSLPASNELFF
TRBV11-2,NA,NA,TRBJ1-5,TGTGCCAGCAGCCCTGACCCGGATAGTCAGCCCCAGCATTTT,CASSPDPDSQPQHF
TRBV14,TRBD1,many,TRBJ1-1,TGTGCCAGCAGCCATTACCAGGGGGTTGTCGACACTGAAGCTTTCTTT,CASSHYQGVVDTEAFF
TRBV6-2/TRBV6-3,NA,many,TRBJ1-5,TGTGCCAGCAGTTACTCGAGGCAGCCCCAGCATTTT,CASSYSRQPQHF
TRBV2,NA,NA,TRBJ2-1,TGTGCCAGCAATGAGGTCTCCTACAATGAGCAGTTCTTC,CASNEVSYNEQFF
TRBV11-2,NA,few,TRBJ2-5,TGTGCCAGCAGCCTAGGACTGAAAGAGACCCAGTACTTC,CASSLGLKETQYF
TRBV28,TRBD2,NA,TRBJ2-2,TGTGTTAGCAGCACTAGCGGTGCGAACACCGGGGAGCTGTTTTTT,CVSSTSGANTGELFF
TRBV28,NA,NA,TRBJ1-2,TGTTCCAGCAGTGTTCCGCGGGACTTCCGCGGCTACACCTTC,CSSSVPRDFRGYTF
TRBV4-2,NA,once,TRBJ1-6,TGTGCCAGCAGCCTAGATACTTGGGAGACAGGAGTCAATTCACCCCTCCACTTT,CASSLDTWETGVNSPLHF
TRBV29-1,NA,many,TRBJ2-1,TGCAGCGGTTTACTCAATGAGCAGTTCTTC,CSGLLNEQFF
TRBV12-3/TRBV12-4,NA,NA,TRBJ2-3,TGTGCCAGCAGCCTCCTTAGCAGGAGAGGAGGTACGCGGTATTTT,CASSLLSRRGGTRYF
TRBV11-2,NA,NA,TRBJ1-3,TGTGCCAGCAGCTCATTAAGGGGTAACTGTGGAAACACCATATATTTT,CASSSLRGNCGNTIYF
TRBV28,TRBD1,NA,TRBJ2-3,TGTGCCAGCAGAAGACAGGGAGTGGATACGCAGTATTTT,CASRRQGVDTQYF
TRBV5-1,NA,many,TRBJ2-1,TGCGCCAGCAGCTTGGCCCCTAGATACAATGAGCAGTTCTTC,CASSLAPRYNEQFF
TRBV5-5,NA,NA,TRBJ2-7,TGTGCCAGCAGCTCTCAGACTCAAGGTTACGAGCAGTACTTC,CASSSQTQGYEQYF
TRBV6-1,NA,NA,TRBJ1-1,TGTGCCAGCAGTTCGCGACGGGGCCACATGAGCACTGAAGCTTTCTTT,CASSSRRGHMSTEAFF
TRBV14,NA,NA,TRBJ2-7,TGTGCCGGCAGCCAAGGCAGCGGCAGGGTCTCCTACGAGCAGTACTTC,CAGSQGSGRVSYEQYF
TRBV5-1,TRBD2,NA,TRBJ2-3,TGCGCCAGTAGCTTCGCAGCGGGAGAAGATACGCAGTATTTT,CASSFAAGEDTQYF
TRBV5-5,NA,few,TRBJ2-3,TGTGCCAGCAGCTTGCTGGGCAAGAGCACAGATACGCAGTATTTT,CASSLLGKSTDTQYF
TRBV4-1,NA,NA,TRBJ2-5,TGCGCCAGTAGACAAGATGGAGGGACCCAGTACTTC,CASRQDGGTQYF
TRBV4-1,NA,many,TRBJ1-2,TGCGCCAGCAGCCAAGTTCTCGGGAACGGCTACACCTTC,CASSQVLGNGYTF
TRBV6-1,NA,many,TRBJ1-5,TGTGCCAGCACCTTGACGGAGTATCAGCCCCAGCATTTT,CASTLTEYQPQHF
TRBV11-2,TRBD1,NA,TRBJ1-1,TGTGCCAGCAGCTTAATTCCAGGGGGGAAGACTGGAGCTTTCTTT,CASSLIPGGKTGAFF
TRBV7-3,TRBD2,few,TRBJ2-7,TGTGCCAGCAGCTCCGCTAGCGGGGCGGCCTACGAGCAGTACTTC,CASSSASGAAYEQYF
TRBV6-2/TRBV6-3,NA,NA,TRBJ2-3,TGTGCCAACAGTCGACGGGGCACAGATACGCAGTATTTT,CANSRRGTDTQYF
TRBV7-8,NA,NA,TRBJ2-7,TGTGTCAGCACGGGACTTGACACCTACGAGCAGTACTTC,CVSTGLDTYEQYF
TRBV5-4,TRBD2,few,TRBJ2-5,TGTGCCAGCAGCTCCCTAGCGGGAGCGGGGGAGACCCAGTACTTC,CASSSLAGAGETQYF
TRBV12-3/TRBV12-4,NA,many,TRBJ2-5,TGTGCCAGCAGTTCAGGGCCGGAGACCCAGTACTTC,CASSSGPETQYF
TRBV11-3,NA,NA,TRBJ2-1,TGTGCCAGCAGCTTAGGCGTACCGGGGCTCCCCCACAGTGAGCAGCTCTTC,CASSLGVPGLPHSEQLF
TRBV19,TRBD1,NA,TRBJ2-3,TGTGCCAGTAGAGGGGACAGGGGCCTCCCAGATACGCAGTATTTT,CASRGDRGLPDTQYF
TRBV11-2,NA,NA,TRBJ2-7,TGTGCCAGCAGCTTAGAATTACTCTACGAACAGTACTTC,CASSLELLYEQYF
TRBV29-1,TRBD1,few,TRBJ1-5,TGCAGCGTTGAAGGGGGCGGGGGACAGCCCCACCATTTT,CSVEGGGGQPHHF
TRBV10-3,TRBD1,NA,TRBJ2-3,TGTGCCATCAGTGCCGGGACAGAGACTATCACAGATACGCAGTATTTT,CAISAGTETITDTQYF
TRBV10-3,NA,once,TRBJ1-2,TGTGCCATCACCCAGGATAGGCACTATGGCTACACCTTC,CAITQDRHYGYTF
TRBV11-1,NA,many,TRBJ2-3,TGTGCCAGCAGCTTAGACCGGGAAGACACGCAGTATTTT,CASSLDREDTQYF
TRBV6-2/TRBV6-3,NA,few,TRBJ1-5,TGTGCCGCCAATCGGGCCGGGGGCAATCAGCCCCAGCATTTT,CAANRAGGNQPQHF
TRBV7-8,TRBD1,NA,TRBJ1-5,TGTGCCAGTAGCTCCGACAGGGAACAACCCCAGCATTTT,CASSSDREQPQHF
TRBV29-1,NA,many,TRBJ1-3,TGCAGCGTTGTGGGTAGCTCTGGAAACACCATATATTTT,CSVVGSSGNTIYF
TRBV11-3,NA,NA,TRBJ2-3,TGTACCAGCAGCTTACGGGGCGGGCCCGATACGCAGTATTTT,CTSSLRGGPDTQYF
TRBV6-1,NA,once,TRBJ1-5,TGTGCCAGGGGTGGTCAGTACAATCAGCCCCAGCATTTT,CARGGQYNQPQHF
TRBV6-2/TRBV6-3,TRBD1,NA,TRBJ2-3,TGTGCCAGCAGTTACTCAAGGGACAGGACGCGGTCGGGATCGATTTTTCTATATTTT,CASSYSRDRTRSGSIFLYF
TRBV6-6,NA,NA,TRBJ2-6,TGTGCCAGCAACCCAGAGGGGGCCAACGTCCTGACTTTC,CASNPEGANVLTF
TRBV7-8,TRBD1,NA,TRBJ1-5,TGTGTCAGCAGCGACGGCAGGGGGTACAGCAATCAGCCCCAGCATTTT,CVSSDGRGYSNQPQHF
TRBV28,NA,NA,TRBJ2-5,TGTGCCAGCAGTTGGACTTACACCCGCCCGGAAGAGACCCAGTACTTC,CASSWTYTRPEETQYF
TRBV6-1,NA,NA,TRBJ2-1,TGTGCCAGCAGGGCCCATGGCGGAACCTACAATGGGCAGTTCTTC,CASRAHGGTYNGQFF
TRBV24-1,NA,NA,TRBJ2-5,TGTGCCACCTCGATAAAGGGGACCCAGTACTTC,CATSIKGTQYF
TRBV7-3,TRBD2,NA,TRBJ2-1,TGTGCCAGCAGGCCTAGCGGGAGGGGGAATGAGCAGTTCTTC,CASRPSGRGNEQFF
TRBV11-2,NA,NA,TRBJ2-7,TGTGCCAGCAGCTTAGGACGGTTTAGGGGCTCCTACGAACAGTACTTC,CASSLGRFRGSYEQYF
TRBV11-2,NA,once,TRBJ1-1,TGCACCAGCAGCTTAGATTTCATCTCTGAAGCTTTCTTT,CTSSLDFISEAFF